The 10 T cell receptor beta chains below all came from one sample that was sequenced in a study of identical twins. TCRdb reanalysed the 5' RACE reads using MiXCR and keeps one entry per CDR3 protein. The table shows about 480,000 distinct CDR3 sequences, with 14% occurring only once. These data also formed part of another study, on yellow fever vaccine responses in identical twins.

Sequencing was carried out using CD4+ T cells sorted from blood. The receptor source for this set is a woman aged 18-35 years in good health.

The chain combines TRBV6-2 or TRBV6-3 with TRBJ2-7; 7 positions match TRBD1. The CDR3 loop spans 12 amino acids. With 6 bases clipped from V and 6 bases from J, the junction kept 5 bases outside the gene matches. From germline, CDR1 is MNHEY and CDR2 SVGEGT. The DNA of the CDR3 is TGTGCCAGCAGAATCACAGGGGCCGAGCAGTACTTC. This sequence encodes CASRITGAEQYF.

In its sample, this clonotype was seen many times. The genes are TRBV12-3 or TRBV12-4 and TRBJ1-5; TRBD1 might be the D (6 bases). This CDR3 contains 15 residues. The V and J ends lost 2 bases and 2 bases respectively, with 10 bases between them. This CDR3 is CASSLSAGGNQPQHF. The CDR3 DNA sequence: TGTGCCAGCAGTTTATCGGCAGGGGGCAATCAGCCCCAGCATTTT.

This chain joins TRBV7-9 and TRBJ2-2, with 8 positions matching TRBD1. The germline V gene has CDR1 SEHNR and CDR2 FQNEAQ (reference sequence). This CDR3 region has 14 residues. With V trimmed by 6 bases and J by 4 bases, 4 bases remained unmatched. CDR3: CASSIRGLTGELFF. The CDR3 nucleotides are TGTGCCAGCAGTATCAGGGGGCTCACCGGGGAGCTGTTTTTT.

The CDR3 DNA reads TGTGCCAGCAGCTCCAAGTTGGGGTGGGTGGGCGAGCAGTACTTC. Translating it yields CASSSKLGWVGEQYF. This chain uses TRBV7-8 with TRBJ2-7; no clear D gene. V was shortened by 4 bases and J by 6 bases, with 19 bases between the two germline ends. Germline V CDR1 and CDR2: SGHVS, FQNEAQ. This CDR3 contains 15 residues.

The chain recombines TRBV7-9 with TRBJ2-3; D unclear. Germline V gives CDR1 SEHNR, CDR2 FQNEAQ (reference sequence). V gave up 6 bases and J gave up 0 bases, with 7 bases separating them. This CDR3 contains 13 residues. The CDR3 is CASRESSTDTQYF. As DNA, the CDR3 is TGTGCCAGCAGGGAGTCTAGCACAGATACGCAGTATTTT.

This clonotype has just a few counts. The chain is built from TRBV28 and TRBJ1-1; D unresolved. The CDR3 has 14 amino acids. V lost 4 bases and J lost 5, with 14 bases in between. Germline V lookup: CDR1 MDHEN, CDR2 SYDVKM. The CDR3 DNA is TGTGCCAGCAGTTACGAGTCCGGGAAGACTGAAGCTTTCTTT. Translated, it gives CASSYESGKTEAFF.

The table lists this clonotype with a few counts. This rearrangement joins TRBV7-9 to TRBJ2-3; 7 bases match TRBD1. Germline V lookup: CDR1 SEHNR, CDR2 FQNEAQ (reference sequence). The CDR3 has 15 amino acids. V shed 6 bases and J 0 bases; nucleotides not matched to a gene: 6. For the CDR3, the DNA is TGTGCCAGCAGGAGGGGGCAATCTAGCACAGATACGCAGTATTTT. Translating it yields CASRRGQSSTDTQYF.

This clonotype was found a few times. The rearrangement uses TRBV12-3 or TRBV12-4 and TRBJ2-1; 7 bases fit TRBD2. The length of the CDR3 is 13 residues. Unmatched junction bases numbered 6, after V lost 3 bases and J lost 10 bases. The CDR3 region has the DNA TGTGCCAGCAGTTTTGTCGGGGGGTCAGAGCAGTTCTTC. Protein sequence: CASSFVGGSEQFF.

Many counts were recorded for this clonotype. DNA of the CDR3: TGTGCCAGCAGCGCCAATGCAGGGGGGACCTACGAGCAGTACTTC. This translates into CASSANAGGTYEQYF. This chain links TRBV9 with TRBJ2-7; a possible D gene is TRBD1 (7 bases). This CDR3 has 15 amino acids. The germline V gene encodes CDR1 SGDLS and CDR2 YYNGEE. The V end lost 3 bases, the J end lost 2 bases, and 15 bases lay between the germline ends.

The table lists this clonotype with a few counts. The chain uses TRBV12-3 or TRBV12-4 and TRBJ2-2; D remains unclear. The CDR3 runs 12 residues. V was shortened by 8 bases and J by 6 bases, with 10 bases between the two germline ends. The CDR3 here is CASLNRAGELFF. As DNA, the CDR3 is TGTGCCAGCTTAAACCGTGCCGGGGAGCTGTTTTTT.